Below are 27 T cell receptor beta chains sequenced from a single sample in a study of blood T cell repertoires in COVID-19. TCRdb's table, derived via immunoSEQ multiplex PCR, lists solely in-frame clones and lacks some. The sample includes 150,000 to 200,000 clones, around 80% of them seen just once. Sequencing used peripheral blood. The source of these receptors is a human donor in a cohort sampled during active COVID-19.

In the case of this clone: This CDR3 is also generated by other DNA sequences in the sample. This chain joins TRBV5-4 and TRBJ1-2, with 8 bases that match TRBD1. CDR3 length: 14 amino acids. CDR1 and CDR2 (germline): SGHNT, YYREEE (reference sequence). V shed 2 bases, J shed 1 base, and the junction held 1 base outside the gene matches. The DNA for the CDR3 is TGTGCCAGCAGCTTTGGACAGGGTAACTATGGCTACACCTTC. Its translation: CASSFGQGNYGYTF. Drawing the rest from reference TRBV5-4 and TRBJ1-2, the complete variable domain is ETGVTQSPTHLIKTRGQQVTLRCSSQSGHNTVSWYQQALGQGPQFIFQYYREEENGRGNFPPRFSGLQFPNYSSELNVNALELDDSALYLCASSFGQGNYGYTFGSGTRLTVV.

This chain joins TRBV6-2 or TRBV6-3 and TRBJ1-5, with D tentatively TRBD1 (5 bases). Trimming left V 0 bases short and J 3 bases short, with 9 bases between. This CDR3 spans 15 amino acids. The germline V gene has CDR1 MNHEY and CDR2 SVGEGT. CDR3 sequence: CASSYSSRVNQPQHF. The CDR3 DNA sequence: TGTGCCAGCAGTTACTCGAGCAGGGTCAATCAGCCCCAGCATTTT.

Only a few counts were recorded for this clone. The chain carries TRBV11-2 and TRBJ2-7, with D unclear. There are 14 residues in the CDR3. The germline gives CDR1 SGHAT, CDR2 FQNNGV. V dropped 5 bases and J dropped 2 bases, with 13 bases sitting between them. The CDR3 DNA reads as TGTGCCAGCAGCCACCTGGCCAGGACCTACGAGCAGTACTTC. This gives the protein CASSHLARTYEQYF.

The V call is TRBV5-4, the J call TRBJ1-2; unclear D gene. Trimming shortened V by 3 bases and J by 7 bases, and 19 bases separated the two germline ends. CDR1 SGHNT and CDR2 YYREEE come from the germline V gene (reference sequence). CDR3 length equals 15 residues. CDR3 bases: TGTGCCAGCAGCTCCTCCGGTGGAGAGTGGAGTGGCTACACCTTC. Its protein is CASSSSGGEWSGYTF.

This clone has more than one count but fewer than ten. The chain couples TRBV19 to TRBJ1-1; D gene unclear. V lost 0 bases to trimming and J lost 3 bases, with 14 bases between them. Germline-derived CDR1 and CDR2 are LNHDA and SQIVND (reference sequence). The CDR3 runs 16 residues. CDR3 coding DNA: TGTGCCAGTAGTATAGATGGGCAGGTCTTGTACACTGAAGCTTTCTTT. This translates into CASSIDGQVLYTEAFF.

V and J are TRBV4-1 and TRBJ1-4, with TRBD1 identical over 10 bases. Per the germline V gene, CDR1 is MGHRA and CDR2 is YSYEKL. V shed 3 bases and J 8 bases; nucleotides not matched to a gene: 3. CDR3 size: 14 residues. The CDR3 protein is CASSHGQGGEKLFF. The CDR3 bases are TGCGCCAGCAGCCATGGACAGGGGGGGGAAAAACTGTTTTTT.

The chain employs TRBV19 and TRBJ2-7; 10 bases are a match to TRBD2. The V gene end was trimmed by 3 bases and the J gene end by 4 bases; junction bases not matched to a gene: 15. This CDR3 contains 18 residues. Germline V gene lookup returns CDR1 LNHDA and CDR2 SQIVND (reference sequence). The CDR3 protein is CASSIKDARLAGPYEQYF. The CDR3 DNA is TGTGCCAGTAGTATTAAGGACGCAAGACTAGCGGGCCCTTACGAGCAGTACTTC.

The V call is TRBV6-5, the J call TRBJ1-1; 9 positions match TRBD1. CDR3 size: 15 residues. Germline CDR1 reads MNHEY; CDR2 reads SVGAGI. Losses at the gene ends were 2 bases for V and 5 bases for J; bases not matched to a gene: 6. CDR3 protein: CASSYAGTGRTEAFF. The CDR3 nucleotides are TGTGCCAGCAGTTACGCCGGGACAGGGAGAACTGAAGCTTTCTTT.

The CDR3 loop is CASRGTGGKLNDEAFF. The CDR3 coding sequence is TGTGCCAGCAGGGGGACAGGCGGCAAGCTCAACGATGAAGCTTTCTTT. V is TRBV6-6 and J is TRBJ1-1; 8 bases match TRBD1. The germline CDR1 and CDR2 sequences are MNHNY and SVGAGI (reference sequence). The CDR3 has 16 amino acids. J gave up 7 bases and V 6 bases, and 16 bases lay outside the gene matches.

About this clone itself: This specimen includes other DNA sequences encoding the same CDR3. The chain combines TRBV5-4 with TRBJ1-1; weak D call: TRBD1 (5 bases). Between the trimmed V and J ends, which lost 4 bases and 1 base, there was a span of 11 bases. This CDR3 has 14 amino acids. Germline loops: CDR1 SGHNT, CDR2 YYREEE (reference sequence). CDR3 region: CASSPGTENTEAFF. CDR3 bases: TGTGCCAGCAGCCCCGGGACTGAGAACACTGAAGCTTTCTTT.

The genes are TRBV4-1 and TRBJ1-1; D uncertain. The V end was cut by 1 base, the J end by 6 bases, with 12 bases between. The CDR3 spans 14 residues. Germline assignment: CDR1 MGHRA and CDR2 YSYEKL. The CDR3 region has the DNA TGCGCCAGCAGCCAAGGTTCCGGGTTTGCTGAAGCTTTCTTT. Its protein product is CASSQGSGFAEAFF.

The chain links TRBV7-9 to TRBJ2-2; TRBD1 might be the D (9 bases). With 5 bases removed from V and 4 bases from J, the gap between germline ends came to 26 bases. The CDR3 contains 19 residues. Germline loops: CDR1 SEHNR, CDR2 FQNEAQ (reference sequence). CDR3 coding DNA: TGTGCCAGCAGCGACAAGCGGGGGTACAGGGGGCGAGGCACCGGGGAGCTGTTTTTT. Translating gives CASSDKRGYRGRGTGELFF.

CDR3: CASSLVRATGDNEQFF. In DNA form, the CDR3 reads TGTGCCAGCAGCTTAGTCCGAGCGACAGGGGACAATGAGCAGTTCTTC. The chain combines TRBV11-2 with TRBJ2-1, with 8 bases aligning to TRBD1. This CDR3 comprises 16 residues. Germline V lookup: CDR1 SGHAT, CDR2 FQNNGV. The trim removed 1 base at V and 5 bases at J, leaving 7 bases unmatched.

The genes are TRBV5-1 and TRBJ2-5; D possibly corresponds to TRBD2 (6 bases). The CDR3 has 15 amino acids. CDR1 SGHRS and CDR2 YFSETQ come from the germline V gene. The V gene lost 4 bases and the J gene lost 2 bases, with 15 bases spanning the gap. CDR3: CASSEFPGLQETQYF. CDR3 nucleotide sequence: TGCGCCAGCAGCGAGTTCCCGGGACTGCAAGAGACCCAGTACTTC.

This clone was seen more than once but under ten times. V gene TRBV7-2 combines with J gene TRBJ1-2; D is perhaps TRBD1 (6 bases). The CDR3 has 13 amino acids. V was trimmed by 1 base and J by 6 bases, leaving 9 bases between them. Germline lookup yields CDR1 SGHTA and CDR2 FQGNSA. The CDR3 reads CASSLVRGDGYTF. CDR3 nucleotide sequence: TGTGCCAGCAGCTTAGTCAGGGGTGATGGCTACACCTTC.

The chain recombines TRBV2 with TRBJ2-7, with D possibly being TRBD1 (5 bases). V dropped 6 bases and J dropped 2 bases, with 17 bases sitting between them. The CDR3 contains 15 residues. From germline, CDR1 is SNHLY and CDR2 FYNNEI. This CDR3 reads CASSARQLVTYEQYF. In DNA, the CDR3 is TGTGCCAGCAGCGCCAGACAGCTGGTAACCTACGAGCAGTACTTC.

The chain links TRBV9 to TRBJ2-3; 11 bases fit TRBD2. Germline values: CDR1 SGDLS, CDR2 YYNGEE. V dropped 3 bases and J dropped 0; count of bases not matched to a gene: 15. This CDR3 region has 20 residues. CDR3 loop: CASSAPDDPSGGPSTDTQYF. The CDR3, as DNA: TGTGCCAGCAGCGCCCCCGACGATCCTAGCGGGGGGCCGAGCACAGATACGCAGTATTTT.

The CDR3 DNA reads TGTGCCAGCAGTGAAGTAGATGAGCAGTTCTTC. Residues: CASSEVDEQFF. V and J are TRBV6-1 and TRBJ2-1; D unclear. This CDR3 contains 11 residues. Germline V gives CDR1 MNHNS, CDR2 SASEGT. V shed 1 base and J shed 8 bases, with 3 bases lying between them.

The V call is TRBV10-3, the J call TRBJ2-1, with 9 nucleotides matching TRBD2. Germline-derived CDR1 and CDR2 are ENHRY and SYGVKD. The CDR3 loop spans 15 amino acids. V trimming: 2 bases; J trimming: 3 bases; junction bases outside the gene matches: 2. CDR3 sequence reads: CAISERLADYNEQFF. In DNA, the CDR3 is TGTGCCATCAGTGAGAGACTAGCGGACTACAATGAGCAGTTCTTC.

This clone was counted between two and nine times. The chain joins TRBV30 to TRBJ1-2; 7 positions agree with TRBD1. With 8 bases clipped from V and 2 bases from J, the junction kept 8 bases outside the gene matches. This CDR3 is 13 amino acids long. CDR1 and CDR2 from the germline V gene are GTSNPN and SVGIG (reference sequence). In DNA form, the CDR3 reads TGTGCCGTAAGAGCAGGGGGGAACTATGGCTACACCTTC. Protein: CAVRAGGNYGYTF.

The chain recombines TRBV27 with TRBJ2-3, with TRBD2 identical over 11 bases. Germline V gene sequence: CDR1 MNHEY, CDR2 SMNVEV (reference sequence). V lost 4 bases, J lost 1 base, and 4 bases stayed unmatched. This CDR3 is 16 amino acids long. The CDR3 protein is CASSSLTSGGTDTQYF. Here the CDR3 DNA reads TGTGCCAGCAGTTCTCTGACTAGCGGGGGCACAGATACGCAGTATTTT.

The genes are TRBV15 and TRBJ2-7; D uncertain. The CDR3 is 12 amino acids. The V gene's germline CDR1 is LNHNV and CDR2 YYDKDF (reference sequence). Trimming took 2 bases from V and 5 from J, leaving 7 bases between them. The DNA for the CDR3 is TGTGCCACCAGCAGACAAAATGACGAGCAGTACTTC. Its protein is CATSRQNDEQYF.

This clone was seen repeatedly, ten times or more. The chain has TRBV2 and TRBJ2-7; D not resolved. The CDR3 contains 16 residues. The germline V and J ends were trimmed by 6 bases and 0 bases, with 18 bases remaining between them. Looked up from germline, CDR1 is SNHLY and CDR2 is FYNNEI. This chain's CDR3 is CASRPPVSKNSYEQYF. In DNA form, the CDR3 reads TGTGCCAGCAGACCCCCAGTTAGCAAGAACTCCTACGAGCAGTACTTC.

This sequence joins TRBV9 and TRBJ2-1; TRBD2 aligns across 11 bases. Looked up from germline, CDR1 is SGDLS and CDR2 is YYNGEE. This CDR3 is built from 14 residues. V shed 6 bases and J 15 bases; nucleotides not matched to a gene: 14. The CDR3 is CASTPGNSGGESFF. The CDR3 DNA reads TGTGCCAGCACCCCAGGTAATAGCGGGGGGGAGTCGTTCTTC.

The CDR3 protein is CASSFLTGDGVNEQFF. The CDR3 coding sequence is TGTGCCAGCAGTTTTTTGACAGGGGATGGAGTTAATGAGCAGTTCTTC. The genes are TRBV6-5 and TRBJ2-1; the match to TRBD1 covers 8 bases. Germline assignment: CDR1 MNHEY and CDR2 SVGAGI. After removal of 4 bases from V and 7 bases from J, the junction contained 12 bases not matched to a gene. The CDR3 loop spans 16 amino acids.

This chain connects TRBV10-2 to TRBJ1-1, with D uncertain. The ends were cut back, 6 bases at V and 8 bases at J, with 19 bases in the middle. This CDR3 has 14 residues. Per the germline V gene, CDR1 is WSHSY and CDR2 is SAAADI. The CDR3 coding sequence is TGCGCCAGCAGCCTAGTCTCTCCGTATACCGAAGCTTTCTTT. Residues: CASSLVSPYTEAFF.

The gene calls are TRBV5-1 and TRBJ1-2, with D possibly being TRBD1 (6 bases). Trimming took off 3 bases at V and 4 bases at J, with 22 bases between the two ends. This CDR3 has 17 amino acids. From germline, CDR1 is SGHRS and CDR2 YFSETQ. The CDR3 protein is CASSSLPLGALSYGYTF. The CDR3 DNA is TGCGCCAGCAGCTCCCTTCCCCTGGGGGCGTTAAGCTATGGCTACACCTTC.